Described below is a single TCR beta chain sequence and its context. Its antigen is not identified. This entry comes from a study of T-cell memory formation after mild COVID-19. Study-wide findings and caveats: Among clones peaking at day 37 in the second wave, SARS-CoV-2 specificity remained unconfirmed.

The ends were cut back, 3 bases at V and 8 bases at J, with 15 bases in the middle. Germline CDR1 is SGHRS and CDR2 is YFSETQ. The CDR3 has 14 amino acids. Via MiXCR, TCRdb re-called the 5' RACE reads, giving one row per CDR3 protein. Here the sample spans about 470,000 distinct CDR3 sequences, approximately 25% being singletons. The chain has TRBV5-1 and TRBJ2-1; a weak D match, TRBD1 (8 bases). The specimen was PBMCs or a T cell subset sorted from them (not recorded which). This clonotype was obtained from an adult woman who had mild COVID-19 (a few samples of this study predate the infection). Cell type and time point are not known. CDR3 residues: CASSSSGTGDEQFF. CDR3 DNA: TGCGCCAGCAGCTCGAGCGGGACAGGCGATGAGCAGTTCTTC. Filled out from reference TRBV5-1 and TRBJ2-1, the complete variable domain reads KAGVTQTPRYLIKTRGQQVTLSCSPISGHRSVSWYQQTPGQGLQFLFEYFSETQRNKGNFPGRFSGRQFSNSRSEMNVSTLELGDSALYLCASSSSGTGDEQFFGPGTRLTVL.